The 28 T cell receptor beta chains presented below share a single source sample, sequenced in a study of T cells in Graves' hyperthyroidism and ophthalmopathy. There were TCR beta CDR3 regions amplified from RNA transcripts. The HTBI primer set drove a first-round RT-PCR of the TCR CDR3. Via MiXCR, TCRdb re-called the multiplex PCR reads, giving one row per CDR3 protein. The sample lists around 440,000 distinct CDR3 sequences; approximately 14% were seen once. The sample taken for sequencing was blood. All receptors come from a woman younger than 30 with Graves' hyperthyroidism.

There are many counts of this clonotype. The chain recombines TRBV2 with TRBJ2-2, with D unresolved. The CDR3 loop spans 14 amino acids. Germline V lookup: CDR1 SNHLY, CDR2 FYNNEI. The ends were cut back, 3 bases at V and 0 bases at J, with 5 bases in the middle. In DNA, the CDR3 is TGTGCCAGCAGTGACAACGCGAACACCGGGGAGCTGTTTTTT. Translating gives CASSDNANTGELFF.

As concerns this clonotype: This clone may be a read error of a much larger clone one base away. The V gene is TRBV24-1, the J gene TRBJ2-2; no definite D call. This CDR3 region has 14 residues. V lost 4 bases and J 3 bases, leaving 8 bases between the germline ends. CDR1 and CDR2 (germline): KGHDR, SFDVKD. Here the CDR3 reads CATSELFDTGELFF. In nucleotides, the CDR3 is TGTGCCACCAGTGAGTTATTTGACACCGGGGAGCTGTTTTTT.

The chain recombines TRBV4-2 with TRBJ2-7; 7 nucleotides align to TRBD1. The V gene end was trimmed by 3 bases and the J gene end by 0 bases; junction bases not matched to a gene: 2. Germline V gene data show CDR1 as LGHNA and CDR2 as YNFKEQ. This CDR3 region has 14 residues. CDR3 loop: CASSQGQPSYEQYF. The CDR3 DNA follows: TGTGCCAGCAGCCAGGGACAGCCCTCCTACGAGCAGTACTTC.

The chain combines TRBV19 with TRBJ2-1; D not certain. CDR3 length: 14 residues. The V gene's germline CDR1 is LNHDA and CDR2 SQIVND (reference sequence). Trimming took 2 bases from V and 7 from J, leaving 12 bases between them. The CDR3 coding sequence is TGTGCCAGTAGTATAAGTTCTGGCAGGAATGAGCAGTTCTTC. Translated, it gives CASSISSGRNEQFF.

This clonotype has only a few counts. The chain employs TRBV6-5 and TRBJ1-6; D uncertain. Per germline, CDR1 MNHEY and CDR2 SVGAGI. The V gene lost 2 bases and the J gene lost 6 bases, with 11 bases spanning the gap. The CDR3 covers 15 residues. CDR3 nucleotides: TGTGCCAGCAGTTACGCTCCGGCCCGTAATTCACCCCTCCACTTT. This codes for CASSYAPARNSPLHF.

The J gene is TRBJ2-7, the V gene TRBV6-2 or TRBV6-3, with no clear D. V dropped 7 bases and J dropped 2 bases, with 9 bases sitting between them. From germline, CDR1 is MNHEY and CDR2 SVGEGT. The CDR3 consists of 12 residues. The CDR3 is CASTGSPYEQYF. The CDR3 DNA sequence: TGTGCCAGCACTGGCAGCCCCTACGAGCAGTACTTC.

This clonotype was counted many times. The chain has TRBV6-2 or TRBV6-3 and TRBJ1-5; perhaps TRBD1 as D (6 bases). The length of the CDR3 is 17 residues. Deletions cut 2 bases from V and 0 bases from J, with 14 bases between. Germline CDR1 is MNHEY and CDR2 is SVGEGT. CDR3 DNA sequence: TGTGCCAGCAGTTACGAGGCACAGGGATTTAGCAATCAGCCCCAGCATTTT. It codes for CASSYEAQGFSNQPQHF.

This clonotype came up many times. This chain joins TRBV28 and TRBJ2-3, with TRBD2 matching 12 bases. The CDR3 is 15 amino acids. In germline, CDR1 is MDHEN, CDR2 SYDVKM. The V gene end was trimmed by 7 bases and the J gene end by 2 bases; junction bases not matched to a gene: 4. Written as DNA, the CDR3 is TGTGCCAGCACCCTAGCGGGGGGGACCACAGATACGCAGTATTTT. Its protein product is CASTLAGGTTDTQYF.

The sample holds many counts of this clonotype. The chain joins TRBV27 to TRBJ2-1, with 8 bases matching TRBD2. This CDR3 region has 16 residues. Trimming removed 5 bases from V and 0 bases from J; junction bases left unmatched: 6. The germline gives CDR1 MNHEY, CDR2 SMNVEV (reference sequence). The CDR3 here is CASSPPSGSSYNEQFF. CDR3 sequence (DNA): TGTGCCAGCAGTCCCCCCAGCGGGAGCTCCTACAATGAGCAGTTCTTC.

This clonotype was observed a single time. The chain carries TRBV2 and TRBJ2-1; 7 bases align to TRBD1. Germline-derived CDR1 and CDR2 are SNHLY and FYNNEI. This CDR3 is 15 amino acids long. J lost 7 bases, V lost 6 bases, and 12 bases had no gene match. The CDR3 sequence is CASSRGGSERNEQFF. The CDR3 region has the DNA TGTGCCAGCAGCCGAGGGGGCTCGGAAAGAAATGAGCAGTTCTTC.

This clonotype occurred a few times. This rearrangement joins TRBV19 to TRBJ2-1; 9 bases map to TRBD1. Per germline, CDR1 LNHDA and CDR2 SQIVND (reference sequence). The CDR3 consists of 14 residues. Trimming at V came to 7 bases and at J to 7 bases, leaving 8 bases not matched to a gene. CDR3 sequence: CASTQQGAKNEQFF. CDR3 bases: TGTGCCAGTACCCAACAGGGGGCAAAGAATGAGCAGTTCTTC.

The J gene is TRBJ2-1, the V gene TRBV2, with 10 bases that match TRBD2. The CDR3 is 19 amino acids. From germline, CDR1 is SNHLY and CDR2 FYNNEI. Trimming removed 1 base from V and 0 bases from J; junction bases left unmatched: 9. CDR3 bases: TGTGCCAGCAGTGAAGATCGGGCTAGCGGGGGCTCCTCCTACAATGAGCAGTTCTTC. Translating gives CASSEDRASGGSSYNEQFF.

This clonotype turned up a few times. J is TRBJ1-4 and V is TRBV5-6; D remains unclear. The germline CDR1 and CDR2 sequences are SGHDT and YYEEEE. V lost 2 bases and J 8 bases, leaving 7 bases between the germline ends. CDR3 length: 12 amino acids. CDR3 sequence: CASSFQQEKLFF. The CDR3 coding sequence is TGTGCCAGCAGCTTCCAACAGGAAAAACTGTTTTTT. The full variable domain, with the rest looked up from reference TRBV5-6 and TRBJ1-4, is DAGVTQSPTHLIKTRGQQVTLRCSPKSGHDTVSWYQQALGQGPQFIFQYYEEEERQRGNFPDRFSGHQFPNYSSELNVNALLLGDSALYLCASSFQQEKLFFGSGTQLSVL.

This clonotype was observed at least ten times. The chain combines TRBV7-2 with TRBJ1-5; 8 bases match TRBD1. CDR3 length: 15 residues. Germline lookup yields CDR1 SGHTA and CDR2 FQGNSA. Trimming took 5 bases from V and 2 from J; bases not matched to a gene: 5. In DNA form, the CDR3 reads TGTGCCAGCAGCCTATCGGGACAGGGCAATCAGCCCCAGCATTTT. Protein product: CASSLSGQGNQPQHF. Using reference TRBV7-2 and TRBJ1-5 for the parts outside the CDR3, the full variable domain is GAGVSQSPSNKVTEKGKDVELRCDPISGHTALYWYRQSLGQGLEFLIYFQGNSAPDKSGLPSDRFSAERTGGSVSTLTIQRTQQEDSAVYLCASSLSGQGNQPQHFGDGTRLSIL.

This clonotype was recorded a few times. The chain employs TRBV7-4 and TRBJ2-3, with 8 bases fitting TRBD1. The CDR3 length is 17 residues. After removal of 1 base from V and 6 bases from J, the junction contained 12 bases not matched to a gene. Germline V lookup: CDR1 SGHVT, CDR2 SQSDAQ. The CDR3 loop is CASSLVIWTGTFDTQYF. Here the CDR3 DNA reads TGTGCCAGCAGCTTAGTCATATGGACAGGGACGTTCGATACGCAGTATTTT.

There are many counts of this clonotype. J is TRBJ2-3 and V is TRBV7-8; D gene ambiguous. The germline CDR1 and CDR2 sequences are SGHVS and FQNEAQ. The CDR3 has 17 residues. V gave up 1 base and J gave up 4 bases, with 18 bases separating them. CDR3 sequence reads: CASSLVGSSSAPDTQYF. Here the CDR3 DNA reads TGTGCCAGCAGCTTAGTAGGATCGTCCAGTGCCCCAGATACGCAGTATTTT.

The rearrangement uses TRBV4-2 and TRBJ2-1; 8 bases agree with TRBD1. V lost 4 bases to trimming and J lost 4 bases; unmatched junction nucleotides: 9. The CDR3 length is 16 residues. Germline CDR1 and CDR2: LGHNA and YNFKEQ. The CDR3 is CASSPMGQADYNEQFF. The CDR3 DNA follows: TGTGCCAGCAGCCCGATGGGACAGGCGGATTACAATGAGCAGTTCTTC.

This clonotype was counted a few times. The V gene is TRBV6-1, the J gene TRBJ1-2; 9 bases agree with TRBD1. V trimming: 5 bases; J trimming: 6 bases; junction bases outside the gene matches: 19. CDR3 length: 18 amino acids. CDR1 and CDR2 (germline): MNHNS, SASEGT. The CDR3 bases are TGTGCCAGCAGTACTTACCTCCCTACAGGGGGCGAGAATAATGGCTACACCTTC. Its protein is CASSTYLPTGGENNGYTF.

This chain uses TRBV9 with TRBJ1-1; unclear D gene. The CDR3 covers 14 residues. CDR1 and CDR2 (germline): SGDLS, YYNGEE. With 1 base removed from V and 3 bases from J, the gap between germline ends came to 10 bases. As DNA, the CDR3 is TGTGCCAGCAGCGTATCGGTTTCGTACACTGAAGCTTTCTTT. Its translation: CASSVSVSYTEAFF.

The J gene is TRBJ2-1, the V gene TRBV12-3 or TRBV12-4, with 9 bases lining up with TRBD2. The CDR3 runs to 15 residues. The junction had 12 bases not matched to a gene; V was cut back by 7 bases and J by 8 bases. The CDR3 loop is CASNPTSGRLDEQFF. The CDR3 DNA reads TGTGCCAGCAATCCGACTAGCGGCCGTTTGGATGAGCAGTTCTTC.

This clonotype was counted ten times or more. The V gene is TRBV2, the J gene TRBJ1-3, with a weak D call TRBD1 (6 bases). V was trimmed by 8 bases and J by 4 bases, leaving 18 bases between them. Germline-derived CDR1 and CDR2 are SNHLY and FYNNEI. The CDR3 is 15 residues long. As DNA, the CDR3 is TGTGCCAGCTTTCGGACAGCGAGTGCCGGAAACACCATATATTTT. Translating gives CASFRTASAGNTIYF.

This clonotype was seen at least ten times. The J gene is TRBJ2-4, the V gene TRBV7-9; tentative D call: TRBD2 (6 bases). The length of the CDR3 is 14 residues. With 3 bases removed from V and 6 bases from J, the gap between germline ends came to 12 bases. Per the germline V gene, CDR1 is SEHNR and CDR2 is FQNEAQ (reference sequence). The CDR3 DNA reads TGTGCCAGCAGCTTGGAGGGTGTAGGAAACATTCAGTACTTC. Translated, it gives CASSLEGVGNIQYF.

This chain's CDR3 is CASSLRSSGLRYEQYF. CDR3 nucleotide sequence: TGTGCCAGCAGCTTGCGTAGTTCGGGGCTAAGATACGAGCAGTACTTC. The V call is TRBV5-6, the J call TRBJ2-7; D is possibly TRBD1 or TRBD2 (5 bases each). V was pared by 1 base and J by 4 bases, with 18 bases between. Germline V lookup: CDR1 SGHDT, CDR2 YYEEEE. CDR3 length equals 16 residues.

This clonotype was seen a few times. The chain joins TRBV15 to TRBJ1-1, with 7 nucleotides matching TRBD1. Germline values: CDR1 LNHNV, CDR2 YYDKDF (reference sequence). After removal of 5 bases from V and 4 bases from J, the junction contained 10 bases not matched to a gene. This CDR3 has 15 amino acids. The chain's CDR3 is CATSGTTGAFTEAFF. CDR3 DNA sequence: TGTGCCACCAGCGGCACTACAGGGGCCTTCACTGAAGCTTTCTTT.

This clonotype was counted ten times or more. This chain joins TRBV20-1 and TRBJ2-7; 10 bases map to TRBD2. The CDR3 extends over 14 amino acids. In germline, CDR1 is DFQATT, CDR2 SNEGSKA (reference sequence). Losses at the gene ends were 2 bases for V and 2 bases for J; bases not matched to a gene: 3. This CDR3 reads CSARQAGGTYEQYF. In nucleotides, the CDR3 is TGCAGTGCTAGACAAGCGGGGGGGACCTACGAGCAGTACTTC.

This clonotype appeared many times. The V call is TRBV11-2, the J call TRBJ2-7; 9 bases align to TRBD1. CDR1 SGHAT and CDR2 FQNNGV come from the germline V gene. Trimming took 1 base from V and 3 from J; bases not matched to a gene: 7. The CDR3 runs to 16 residues. In nucleotides, the CDR3 is TGTGCCAGCAGCTTAGCGGGACAGGGCCTTCTCTACGAGCAGTACTTC. This gives the protein CASSLAGQGLLYEQYF. Full variable domain (rest looked up from reference TRBV11-2 and TRBJ2-7): EAGVAQSPRYKIIEKRQSVAFWCNPISGHATLYWYQQILGQGPKLLIQFQNNGVVDDSQLPKDRFSAERLKGVDSTLKIQPAKLEDSAVYLCASSLAGQGLLYEQYFGPGTRLTVT.

The V gene is TRBV10-2, the J gene TRBJ1-1; 7 nucleotides align to TRBD1. Looked up from germline, CDR1 is WSHSY and CDR2 is SAAADI. The trim removed 7 bases at V and 6 bases at J, leaving 8 bases unmatched. This CDR3 comprises 13 residues. CDR3 amino acids: CASIFDRESEAFF. The CDR3 DNA follows: TGCGCCAGCATTTTCGACAGGGAGTCTGAAGCTTTCTTT.

This clonotype was recorded at least ten times. The rearrangement joins TRBV12-3 or TRBV12-4 to TRBJ2-7, with 9 bases lining up with TRBD1. The CDR3 loop spans 16 amino acids. J gave up 2 bases and V 7 bases, and 12 bases lay outside the gene matches. CDR3 loop: CASTTFRDRETYEQYF. CDR3 nucleotide sequence: TGTGCCAGCACTACCTTCCGGGACAGGGAAACCTACGAGCAGTACTTC.